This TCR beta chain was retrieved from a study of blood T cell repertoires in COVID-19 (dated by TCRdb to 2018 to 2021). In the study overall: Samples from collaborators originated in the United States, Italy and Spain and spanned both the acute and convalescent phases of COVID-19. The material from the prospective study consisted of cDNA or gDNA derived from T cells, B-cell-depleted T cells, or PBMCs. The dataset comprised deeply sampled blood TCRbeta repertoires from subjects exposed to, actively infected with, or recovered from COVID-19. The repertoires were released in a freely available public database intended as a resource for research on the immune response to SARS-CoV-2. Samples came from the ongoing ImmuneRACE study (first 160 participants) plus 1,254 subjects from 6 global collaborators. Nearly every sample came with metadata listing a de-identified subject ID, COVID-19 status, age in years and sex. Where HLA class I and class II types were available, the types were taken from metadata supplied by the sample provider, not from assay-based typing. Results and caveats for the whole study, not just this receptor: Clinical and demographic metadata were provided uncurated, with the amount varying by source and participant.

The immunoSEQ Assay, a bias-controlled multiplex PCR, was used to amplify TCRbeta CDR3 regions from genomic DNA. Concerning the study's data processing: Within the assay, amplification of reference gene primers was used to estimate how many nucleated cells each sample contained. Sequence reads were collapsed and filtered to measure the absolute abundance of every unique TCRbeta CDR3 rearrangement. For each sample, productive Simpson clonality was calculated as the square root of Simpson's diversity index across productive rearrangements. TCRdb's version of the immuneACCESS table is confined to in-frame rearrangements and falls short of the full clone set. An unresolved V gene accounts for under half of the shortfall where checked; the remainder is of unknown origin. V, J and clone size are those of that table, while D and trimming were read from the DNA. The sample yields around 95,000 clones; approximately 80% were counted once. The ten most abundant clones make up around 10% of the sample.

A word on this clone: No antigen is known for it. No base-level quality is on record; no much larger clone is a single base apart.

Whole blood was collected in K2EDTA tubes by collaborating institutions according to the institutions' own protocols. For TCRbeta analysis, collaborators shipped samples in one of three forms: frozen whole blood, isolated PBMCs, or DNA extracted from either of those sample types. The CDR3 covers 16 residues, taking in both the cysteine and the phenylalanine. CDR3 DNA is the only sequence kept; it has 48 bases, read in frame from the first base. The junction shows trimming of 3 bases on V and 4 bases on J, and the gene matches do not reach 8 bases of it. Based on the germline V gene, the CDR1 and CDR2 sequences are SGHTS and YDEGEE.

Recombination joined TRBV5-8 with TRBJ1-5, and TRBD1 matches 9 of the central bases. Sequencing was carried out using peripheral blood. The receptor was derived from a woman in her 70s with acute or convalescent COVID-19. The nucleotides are TGTGCCAGCAGCTCAACACAGGGGGCCTTTAATCAGCCCCAGCATTTT. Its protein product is CASSSTQGAFNQPQHF.